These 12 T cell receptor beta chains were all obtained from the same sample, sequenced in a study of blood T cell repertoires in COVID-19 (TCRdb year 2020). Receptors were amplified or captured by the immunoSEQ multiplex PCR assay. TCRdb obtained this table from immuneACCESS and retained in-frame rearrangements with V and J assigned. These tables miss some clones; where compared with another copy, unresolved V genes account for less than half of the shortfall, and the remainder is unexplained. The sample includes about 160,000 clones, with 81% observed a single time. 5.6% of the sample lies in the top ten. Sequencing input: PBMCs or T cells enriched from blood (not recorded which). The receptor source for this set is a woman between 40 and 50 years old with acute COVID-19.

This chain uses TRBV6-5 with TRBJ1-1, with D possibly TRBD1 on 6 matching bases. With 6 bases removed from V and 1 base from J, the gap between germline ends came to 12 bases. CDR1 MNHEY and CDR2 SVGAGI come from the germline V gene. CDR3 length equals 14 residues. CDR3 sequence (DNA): TGTGCCAGCAGGACAGGAGACCCGAACACTGAAGCTTTCTTT. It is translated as CASRTGDPNTEAFF.

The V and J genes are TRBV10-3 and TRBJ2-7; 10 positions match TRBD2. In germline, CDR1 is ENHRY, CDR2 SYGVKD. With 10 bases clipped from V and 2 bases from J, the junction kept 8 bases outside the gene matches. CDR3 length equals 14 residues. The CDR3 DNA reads TGTGCCACCACTCGACTAGCGGGTCCCTACGAGCAGTACTTC. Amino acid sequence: CATTRLAGPYEQYF.

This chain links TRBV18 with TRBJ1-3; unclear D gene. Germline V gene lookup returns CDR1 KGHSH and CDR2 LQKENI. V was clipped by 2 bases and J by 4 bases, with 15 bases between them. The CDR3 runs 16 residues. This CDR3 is CASSPDARVAGNTIYF. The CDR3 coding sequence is TGTGCCAGCTCACCAGACGCGAGGGTAGCCGGAAACACCATATATTTT.

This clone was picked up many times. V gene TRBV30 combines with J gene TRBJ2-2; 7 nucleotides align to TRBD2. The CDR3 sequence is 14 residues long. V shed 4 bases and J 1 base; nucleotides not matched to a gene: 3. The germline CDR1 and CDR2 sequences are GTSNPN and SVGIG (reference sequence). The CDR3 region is CAWTGLLNTGELFF. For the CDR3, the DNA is TGTGCCTGGACGGGACTACTGAACACCGGGGAGCTGTTTTTT.

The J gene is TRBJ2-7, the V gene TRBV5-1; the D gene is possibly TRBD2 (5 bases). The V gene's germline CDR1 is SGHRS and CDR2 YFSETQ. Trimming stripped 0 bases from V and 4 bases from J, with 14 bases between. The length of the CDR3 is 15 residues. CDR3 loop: CASSLEASLRYEQYF. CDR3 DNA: TGCGCCAGCAGCTTGGAGGCTAGCCTAAGGTACGAGCAGTACTTC.

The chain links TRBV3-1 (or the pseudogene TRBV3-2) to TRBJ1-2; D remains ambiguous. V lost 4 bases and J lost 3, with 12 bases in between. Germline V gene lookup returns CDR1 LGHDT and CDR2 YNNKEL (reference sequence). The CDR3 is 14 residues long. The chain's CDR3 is CASSPHARDYGYTF. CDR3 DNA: TGTGCCAGCAGCCCGCACGCCCGGGACTATGGCTACACCTTC.

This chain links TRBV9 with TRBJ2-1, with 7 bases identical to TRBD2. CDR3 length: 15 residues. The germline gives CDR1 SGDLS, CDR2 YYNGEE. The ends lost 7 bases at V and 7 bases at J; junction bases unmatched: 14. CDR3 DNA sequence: TGTGCCAGCGGGGGACGGGGAGGGCCGATTAATGAGCAGTTCTTC. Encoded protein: CASGGRGGPINEQFF.

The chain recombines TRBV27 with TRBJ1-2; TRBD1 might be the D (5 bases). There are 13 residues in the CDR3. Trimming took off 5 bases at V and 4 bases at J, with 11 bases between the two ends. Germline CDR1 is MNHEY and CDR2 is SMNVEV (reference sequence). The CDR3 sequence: CASSADNLYGYTF. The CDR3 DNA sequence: TGTGCCAGCAGTGCGGACAACCTCTATGGCTACACCTTC.

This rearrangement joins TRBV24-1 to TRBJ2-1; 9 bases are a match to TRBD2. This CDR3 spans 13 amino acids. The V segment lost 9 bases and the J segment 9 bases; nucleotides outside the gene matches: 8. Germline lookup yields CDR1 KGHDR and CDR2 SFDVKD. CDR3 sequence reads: CATGSGRRGEQFF. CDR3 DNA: TGTGCCACCGGTAGCGGGAGAAGGGGTGAGCAGTTCTTC.

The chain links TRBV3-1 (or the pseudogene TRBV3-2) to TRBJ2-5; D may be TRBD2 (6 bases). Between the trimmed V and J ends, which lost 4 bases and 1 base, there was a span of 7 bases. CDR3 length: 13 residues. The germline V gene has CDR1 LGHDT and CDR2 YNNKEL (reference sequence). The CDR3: CASSRDFQETQYF. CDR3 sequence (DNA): TGTGCCAGCAGCCGGGACTTCCAAGAGACCCAGTACTTC.

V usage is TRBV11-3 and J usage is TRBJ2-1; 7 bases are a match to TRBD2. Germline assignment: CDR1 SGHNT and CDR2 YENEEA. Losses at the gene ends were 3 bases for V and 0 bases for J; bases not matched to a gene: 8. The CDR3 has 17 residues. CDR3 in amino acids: CASSLGAGGSSYNEQFF. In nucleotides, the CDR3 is TGTGCCAGCAGCTTGGGAGCGGGCGGGAGCTCCTACAATGAGCAGTTCTTC.

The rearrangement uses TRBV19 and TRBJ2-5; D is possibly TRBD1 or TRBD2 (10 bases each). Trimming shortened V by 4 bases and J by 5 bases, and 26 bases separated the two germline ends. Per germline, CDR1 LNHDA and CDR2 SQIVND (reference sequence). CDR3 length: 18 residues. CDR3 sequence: CASSSGTGVAGGRETQYF. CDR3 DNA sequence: TGTGCCAGTAGTAGCGGGACAGGGGTAGCGGGAGGACGGGAGACCCAGTACTTC.